This T cell receptor beta chain comes out of a study of identical twins. This CDR3 contains 15 residues. CDR1 is WNHNN, CDR2 SYGVQD, per germline (reference sequence). With 0 bases removed from V and 1 base from J, the gap between germline ends came to 8 bases. Whole-study findings and limits: Excess sharing by twins proved weaker in beta out-of-frame sequences. Fewer insertions marked abundant cord blood beta clonotypes; young adult naive trended weakly, memory not at all.

TCRdb independently ran MiXCR on the 5' RACE reads; one entry per CDR3 protein. Here the sample spans about 430,000 distinct CDR3 sequences, roughly 18% being singletons. This clonotype was observed a handful of times. The antigen is not known. The sequencing sample was made of naive T cells sorted from blood. The chain employs TRBV10-1 and TRBJ2-3, with D possibly being TRBD1 or TRBD2 (5 bases each). This TCR was sampled from a man aged 45-60 years in good health. The CDR3, as DNA: TGCGCCAGCAGTGAGTCGGGGGTCCGCACAGATACGCAGTATTTT. It translates to CASSESGVRTDTQYF.